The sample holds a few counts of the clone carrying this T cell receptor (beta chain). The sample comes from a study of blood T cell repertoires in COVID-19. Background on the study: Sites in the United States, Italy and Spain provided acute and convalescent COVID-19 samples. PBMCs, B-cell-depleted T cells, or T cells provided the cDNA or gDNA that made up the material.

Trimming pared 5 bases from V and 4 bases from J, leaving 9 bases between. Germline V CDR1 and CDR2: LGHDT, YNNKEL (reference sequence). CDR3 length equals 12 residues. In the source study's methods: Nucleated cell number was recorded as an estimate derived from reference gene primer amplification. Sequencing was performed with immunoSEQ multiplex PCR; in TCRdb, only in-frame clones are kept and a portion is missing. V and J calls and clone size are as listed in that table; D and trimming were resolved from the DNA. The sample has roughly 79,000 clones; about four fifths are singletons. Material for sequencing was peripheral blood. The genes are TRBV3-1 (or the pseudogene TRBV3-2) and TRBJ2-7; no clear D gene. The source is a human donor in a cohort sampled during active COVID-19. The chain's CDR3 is CASSAVWYEQYF. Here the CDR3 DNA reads TGTGCCAGCAGCGCAGTTTGGTACGAGCAGTACTTC.